The source of this T cell receptor beta chain is a study of cytomegalovirus exposure and HLA in healthy donors. About this clone: Its target is not known.

Germline CDR1 reads GTSNPN; CDR2 reads SVGIG (reference sequence). The CDR3 runs 14 residues. Trimming took off 0 bases at V and 5 bases at J, with 12 bases between the two ends. Study-level results: A classifier reportedly called cytomegalovirus status with high sensitivity and specificity. Upon later analysis, TCR association rates were observed to vary by HLA locus, being highest for DRB1 and lowest for HLA-C. In most subjects, TCR beta sequences reportedly gave accurate predictions of HLA-A and HLA-B alleles.

The PCR employed 60 Vbeta primers together with 13 Jbeta primers. Sequencing used immunoSEQ multiplex PCR; TCRdb keeps in-frame clones, though not all of them. Here the sample spans fewer than 250,000 clones, roughly 79% being singletons. This TCR was sampled from a man aged 18 to 30 in good health and CMV-seronegative. V usage is TRBV30 and J usage is TRBJ2-3, with D maybe TRBD2 (5 bases). Sequencing input: PBMCs. The CDR3, as DNA: TGTGCCTGGAGTGTAAGGCTAGCAGGAGATACGCAGTATTTT. Protein product: CAWSVRLAGDTQYF.